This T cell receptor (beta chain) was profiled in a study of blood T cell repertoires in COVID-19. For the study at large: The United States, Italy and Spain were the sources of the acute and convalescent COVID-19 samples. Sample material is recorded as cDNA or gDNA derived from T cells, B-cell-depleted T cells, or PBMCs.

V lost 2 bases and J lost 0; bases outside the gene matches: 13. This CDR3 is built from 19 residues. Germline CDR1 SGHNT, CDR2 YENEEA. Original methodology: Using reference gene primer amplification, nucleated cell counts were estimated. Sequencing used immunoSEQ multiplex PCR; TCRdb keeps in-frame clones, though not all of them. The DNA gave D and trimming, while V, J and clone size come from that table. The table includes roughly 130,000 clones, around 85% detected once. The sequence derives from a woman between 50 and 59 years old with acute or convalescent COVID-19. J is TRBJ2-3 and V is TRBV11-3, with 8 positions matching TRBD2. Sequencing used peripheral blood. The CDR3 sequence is CASSLSPAGGEMSTDTQYF. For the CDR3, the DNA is TGTGCCAGCAGCTTATCTCCGGCGGGGGGCGAGATGAGCACAGATACGCAGTATTTT.